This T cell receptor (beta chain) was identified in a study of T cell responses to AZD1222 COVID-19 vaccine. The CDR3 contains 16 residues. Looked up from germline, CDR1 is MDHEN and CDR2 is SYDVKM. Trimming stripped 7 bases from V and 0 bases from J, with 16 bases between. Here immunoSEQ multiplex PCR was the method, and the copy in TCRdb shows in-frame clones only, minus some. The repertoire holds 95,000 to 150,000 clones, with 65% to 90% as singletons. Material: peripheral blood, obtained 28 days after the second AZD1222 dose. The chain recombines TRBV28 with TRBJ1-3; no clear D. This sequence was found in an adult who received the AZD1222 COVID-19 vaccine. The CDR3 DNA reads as TGTGCCAGCACCATCGGCGGGCCACTCTCTGGAAACACCATATATTTT. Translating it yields CASTIGGPLSGNTIYF.